This entry concerns a single T cell receptor beta chain. Its antigen is not yet known. One base away there is no much larger clone; base qualities are not given. The CDR1 and CDR2 encoded by the germline V gene are MNHEY and SVGAGI. From its cysteine to its phenylalanine, the CDR3 spans 14 amino acids. CDR3 DNA only is kept here, 42 bases in frame from base 1. At the junction V is shortened by 4 bases and J by 2 bases; bases outside the gene matches: 5. This record belongs to a study of blood T cell repertoires in COVID-19 (dated by TCRdb to the early 2020s). Background on the whole study: Samples from collaborators originated in the United States, Italy and Spain and spanned both the acute and convalescent phases of COVID-19. The samples were drawn from the first 160 participants of the ongoing ImmuneRACE study and from 1,200 or so subjects provided by 6 global collaborators. Where available, HLA class I and class II types were obtained from metadata supplied by the sample provider rather than from assay-based typing. The prospective study material was composed of cDNA or gDNA derived from T cells, B-cell-depleted T cells, or PBMCs. Nearly every sample came with metadata listing a de-identified subject ID, COVID-19 status, age in years and sex. Deeply sampled blood TCRbeta repertoires from subjects exposed to, actively infected with, or recovered from COVID-19 were included in the dataset. The repertoires were released in a freely available public database intended as a resource for research on the immune response to SARS-CoV-2. Summary of the overall study and its limitations: Clinical and demographic metadata were provided uncurated, with the amount varying by source and participant.

TCRbeta CDR3 regions were amplified from genomic DNA by means of the immunoSEQ Assay, a bias-controlled multiplex PCR. Per the original workflow: The number of nucleated cells in each sample was estimated by amplification of reference gene primers within the assay. Sequence reads were collapsed and filtered to measure the absolute abundance of every unique TCRbeta CDR3 rearrangement. For each sample, productive Simpson clonality was calculated by taking the square root of Simpson's diversity index across productive rearrangements. TCRdb's version of the immuneACCESS table is confined to in-frame rearrangements and falls short of the full clone set. An unresolved V gene accounts for under half of the shortfall where checked; the remainder is of unknown origin. The DNA gave D and trimming, while V, J and clone size come from that table. The sample data list 130,000 to 150,000 clones, and about 80% of these were observed just once. About 10% of the sample is held by the ten biggest clonotypes.

Participants in the prospective study were enrolled through a virtual design, were aged roughly 18 to 100 years, and lived in about 25 United States geographic areas. Cohort assignment in the prospective study relied on participant-reported clinical history from a screening survey and a study questionnaire. Recovered participants in ImmuneRACE Cohort 3 were defined as having two consecutive negative NP/OP PCR tests, clearance from a healthcare professional, or resolution of symptoms. Mobile phlebotomists in the prospective study collected whole blood, serum and a nasopharyngeal or oropharyngeal swab from every participant. Participants in the prospective study had the option to provide additional blood draws and questionnaires over an approximately 2-month period. Blood samples from the prospective study were shipped frozen or at room temperature prior to DNA extraction.

The sequence was obtained from a man aged 50 or older who had recovered from COVID-19. Material for sequencing was PBMCs or T cells enriched from blood (not recorded which). The chain is encoded by TRBV6-5 joined to TRBJ2-7; 7 junctional bases match TRBD1. The base sequence is TGTGCCAGCAGTTTAGGGGGCGCCCCCTACGAGCAGTACTTC. This translates into CASSLGGAPYEQYF.